This T cell receptor (beta chain) was observed in a study of Ad26.COV2.S vaccination and SARS-CoV-2 variants listed by TCRdb under 2021. With regard to the full study: Vaccine-arm donors came from COV1001, a multicentre, randomized, double-blind, placebo-controlled phase I-IIa trial of Ad26.COV2.S in healthy adults. Ad26.COV2.S was given intramuscularly at 5x10^10 or 1x10^11 viral particles, as a single shot or as two shots 56 days apart. Trial participants were randomized into five groups of five: low-dose or high-dose Ad26.COV2.S given once or twice, or placebo on both occasions. Investigators remained blinded to trial group allocation during experiments and outcome assessment. The specificity and breadth of SARS-CoV-2-reactive T cell receptors after Ad26.COV2.S vaccination were assessed by TCRbeta repertoire sequencing. A total of some 30 samples were included in the TCR-sequenced set, comprising around 19 Ad26.COV2.S vaccine recipients, 5 placebo recipients and 8 SARS-CoV-2 convalescent individuals. General conclusions and limits of the study: Comparing responses between vaccine doses or regimens was not something the study was powered to do. Compared with placebo recipients, Ad26.COV2.S recipients showed higher spike-specific TCR breadth (P = 0.0014). After vaccination, spike-specific CD8+ and CD4+ T cell responses were reported to show substantial breadth. It was noted by the authors that total T cell responses may have been underestimated by the TCR breadth and depth analyses. Non-spike TCR breadth was comparable between vaccine and placebo recipients, consistent with the vaccine containing only spike.

The treatment or condition label, as the study defines it: 19 received Ad26.COV2.S at low or high dose, single or two shots; about 5 received placebo; per-sample allocation not given. For vaccine and placebo recipients, the sequenced repertoires came from samples collected on day 63 after the first injection. Between 29 July and 7 August 2020, Cohort 1b enrolled 20 to 30 adults aged 18-55 years at one site in Boston, USA. As a vaccine, Ad26.COV2.S was a replication-incompetent adenovirus type 26 vector that expressed a prefusion-stabilized SARS-CoV-2 spike protein derived from the original Wuhan strain. Trimming takes 5 bases from V and 8 bases from J, and the germline ends sit 12 bases apart. Counted from cysteine to phenylalanine, this CDR3 has 13 amino acids. Here the CDR3 DNA is all that survives: 39 bases in frame from base 1. On this clone itself: Its recognized antigen is unknown. No base qualities exist here, and no much larger clone lies one base off it.

TCRbeta CDR3 regions were sequenced with the immunoSEQ Assay. After extraction, genomic DNA underwent amplification by bias-controlled multiplex PCR, followed by high-throughput sequencing. The authors processed their data as follows. Collapsing and filtering of sequences were performed to quantify the absolute abundance of each unique TCRbeta CDR3 region. T cell fraction was estimated by normalizing TCRbeta template counts to usable DNA, which was measured by amplifying reference genes present in all nucleated cells. Repertoire TCRs were annotated as SARS-CoV-2-specific by exact matching of V gene, CDR3 amino acid sequence and J gene to a known reactive TCR set. The reference SARS-CoV-2 TCR set came from MIRA and was filtered for enrichment in COVID-19-positive ImmuneCODE repertoires, removing public or cross-reactive TCRs. Using the MIRA antigens, annotated TCRs were further analysed by specific ORF or by position within an ORF. Breadth was defined as annotated unique rearrangements over total unique productive rearrangements; depth was the summed frequency of those rearrangements. Two-sided Wilcoxon rank-sum tests were used to compare TCR breadth between groups. TCRdb provides this immuneACCESS table in a form limited to in-frame rearrangements. Some clones are lacking; in checked studies, under half of them reflect an unresolved V gene, and why the rest are absent is not known. The DNA was the basis for D and trimming; V, J and clone size are from that table. The sample yields more than 400,000 clones; roughly 90% were counted once. The ten largest make up around 1.7% of the sample.

The source material was peripheral blood, sampled in a trial of Ad26.COV2.S vaccine versus placebo. The sequence links TRBV12-3 or TRBV12-4 to TRBJ2-2, with the D segment identity uncertain. The TCR was taken from a person aged 18-65 years who received the Ad26.COV2.S COVID-19 vaccine or a placebo. The DNA sequence is TGTGCCAGCAGTCCTGGCGTTAGAGGGGAGCTGTTTTTT. This is translated as CASSPGVRGELFF.